One sample yielded the 19 T cell receptor beta chains listed below, sequenced in a study of T cell responses to AZD1222 COVID-19 vaccine. TCRdb's table, derived via immunoSEQ multiplex PCR, lists solely in-frame clones and lacks some. This sample has approximately 120,000 clones, with about 88% found just once. Material: peripheral blood, obtained on day 0 of AZD1222 vaccination. The receptors stem from an adult in good health.

The chain uses TRBV21-1 and TRBJ1-2; TRBD1 reflects the table's D call only, with no check against the DNA. TRBV21-1 is a recognized pseudogene. This CDR3 comprises 11 residues. In DNA form, the CDR3 reads TGTGCCAGCAGCTTCCATGTTGGCTACACCTTC. Translation: CASSFHVGYTF.

The chain links TRBV6-2 or TRBV6-3 to TRBJ2-3; D call uncertain. The V end was cut by 2 bases, the J end by 8 bases, with 20 bases between. CDR1 and CDR2 (germline): MNHEY, SVGEGT. This CDR3 spans 16 amino acids. This CDR3 is CASSYGRAYPPGTQYF. The CDR3 coding sequence is TGTGCCAGCAGTTACGGTAGGGCCTACCCTCCGGGTACGCAGTATTTT.

The chain's CDR3 is CASSPDRGSVYGYTF. In DNA, the CDR3 is TGTGCCAGCAGTCCCGACAGGGGTTCGGTCTATGGCTACACCTTC. The rearrangement joins TRBV6-5 to TRBJ1-2, with 8 bases lining up with TRBD1. Trimming at V came to 5 bases and at J to 4 bases, leaving 9 bases not matched to a gene. The CDR3 spans 15 residues. Germline loops: CDR1 MNHEY, CDR2 SVGAGI.

This chain connects TRBV24-1 to TRBJ2-3; D possibly matches TRBD1 or TRBD2 (5 bases each). Germline CDR1 and CDR2: KGHDR and SFDVKD. V dropped 5 bases and J dropped 2 bases, with 10 bases sitting between them. The CDR3 is 14 residues long. The CDR3 reads CATSGGPHTDTQYF. The DNA of the CDR3 is TGTGCCACCAGTGGGGGACCGCACACAGATACGCAGTATTTT.

The chain is built from TRBV11-3 and TRBJ1-6, with a possible D match to TRBD1 (5 bases). CDR1 and CDR2 (germline): SGHNT, YENEEA. The germline V and J ends were trimmed by 1 base and 7 bases, with 14 bases remaining between them. This CDR3 has 16 residues. The CDR3 here is CASSLGGGRGNSPLHF. CDR3 coding DNA: TGTGCCAGCAGCTTAGGGGGGGGACGGGGGAATTCACCCCTCCACTTT.

This clone was counted once. The rearrangement uses TRBV29-1 and TRBJ2-2; TRBD2 matches 9 bases. The junction had 4 bases not matched to a gene; V was cut back by 3 bases and J by 5 bases. The germline gives CDR1 SQVTM, CDR2 ANQGSEA. The CDR3 is made up of 14 amino acids. The CDR3 sequence is CSVEAGGSTGELFF. The CDR3 nucleotides read TGCAGCGTTGAGGCGGGAGGGAGTACCGGGGAGCTGTTTTTT.

V is TRBV5-1 and J is TRBJ1-5, with D possibly matching TRBD1 (5 bases). The V end lost 0 bases, the J end lost 2 bases, and 15 bases lay between the germline ends. Germline assignment: CDR1 SGHRS and CDR2 YFSETQ. The CDR3 totals 17 residues. The CDR3 DNA reads as TGCGCCAGCAGCTTGGATGCCCAGGGAAAGGGCAATCAGCCCCAGCATTTT. This codes for CASSLDAQGKGNQPQHF.

J is TRBJ1-5 and V is TRBV27; D is perhaps TRBD1 (5 bases). The germline V gene has CDR1 MNHEY and CDR2 SMNVEV (reference sequence). V was cut by 1 base and J by 4 bases, with 8 bases left in between. The CDR3 runs to 14 residues. DNA of the CDR3: TGTGCCAGCAGTTTATTGGGGGGGAATCAGCCCCAGCATTTT. It yields the protein CASSLLGGNQPQHF.

The V call is TRBV7-8, the J call TRBJ2-2, with D tentatively TRBD1 (6 bases). V shed 1 base and J shed 4 bases, with 16 bases lying between them. Germline-derived CDR1 and CDR2 are SGHVS and FQNEAQ. This CDR3 region has 17 residues. The CDR3 here is CASSLVGAEMVTGELFF. For the CDR3, the DNA is TGTGCCAGCAGCTTAGTGGGGGCAGAGATGGTCACCGGGGAGCTGTTTTTT.

The rearrangement uses TRBV27 and TRBJ2-5; perhaps TRBD1 as D (5 bases). Deletions cut 6 bases from V and 5 bases from J, with 16 bases between. The V gene's germline CDR1 is MNHEY and CDR2 SMNVEV (reference sequence). The CDR3 spans 14 residues. The CDR3 region is CASRGLGSQETQYF. The CDR3, as DNA: TGTGCCAGCAGGGGGCTCGGATCACAGGAGACCCAGTACTTC.

The chain uses TRBV2 and TRBJ2-1, with 8 bases aligning to TRBD1. CDR1 and CDR2 from the germline V gene are SNHLY and FYNNEI. After removal of 6 bases from V and 3 bases from J, the junction contained 7 bases not matched to a gene. CDR3 size: 15 residues. The CDR3 bases are TGTGCCAGCAGCGCGACAGGGGATTACTACAATGAGCAGTTCTTC. Encoded protein: CASSATGDYYNEQFF.

This chain connects TRBV11-2 to TRBJ1-5; 9 nucleotides align to TRBD1. Trimming cost V 5 bases and J 7 bases; bases outside gene matches: 12. Germline V lookup: CDR1 SGHAT, CDR2 FQNNGV. This CDR3 is 16 amino acids long. For the CDR3, the DNA is TGTGCCAGCAGCACCGGGACAGGGAGTCTGAGCCAGCCCCAGCATTTT. It yields the protein CASSTGTGSLSQPQHF.

The rearrangement uses TRBV7-3 and TRBJ1-1, with no clear D. CDR3 size: 13 residues. CDR1 is SGHTA, CDR2 FQGTGA, per germline. With 1 base removed from V and 4 bases from J, the gap between germline ends came to 7 bases. Here the CDR3 DNA reads TGTGCCAGCAGCTTAAGCGGAGGCACTGAAGCTTTCTTT. The encoded protein is CASSLSGGTEAFF.

The J gene is TRBJ2-6, the V gene TRBV5-8; D uncertain. V lost 2 bases and J 0 bases, leaving 12 bases between the germline ends. The length of the CDR3 is 17 residues. Germline V lookup: CDR1 SGHTS, CDR2 YDEGEE. In DNA, the CDR3 is TGTGCCAGCAGCTTAGAAACAATCAGCTCTGGGGCCAACGTCCTGACTTTC. It is translated as CASSLETISSGANVLTF.

CDR3 sequence: CASSYSTGFGYTF. The CDR3 bases are TGTGCCAGCAGTTATTCCACAGGGTTTGGCTACACCTTC. This rearrangement joins TRBV6-5 to TRBJ1-2; D is perhaps TRBD1 (6 bases). This CDR3 comprises 13 residues. Germline CDR1 reads MNHEY; CDR2 reads SVGAGI. V was pared by 3 bases and J by 7 bases, with 12 bases between.

The CDR3 spells CASSRRVPYEQYF. CDR3 in DNA: TGTGCCAGCAGCCGGCGGGTACCCTACGAGCAGTACTTC. This chain connects TRBV5-8 to TRBJ2-7; the D gene is possibly TRBD2 (5 bases). The CDR3 is 13 amino acids. The germline V gene has CDR1 SGHTS and CDR2 YDEGEE. The ends were cut back, 4 bases at V and 2 bases at J, with 10 bases in the middle. The full variable domain, with the rest looked up from reference TRBV5-8 and TRBJ2-7, is EAGVTQSPTHLIKTRGQQATLRCSPISGHTSVYWYQQALGLGLQFLLWYDEGEERNRGNFPPRFSGRQFPNYSSELNVNALELEDSALYLCASSRRVPYEQYFGPGTRLTVT.

The rearrangement uses TRBV27 and TRBJ2-1, with TRBD2 matching over 8 bases. V was pared by 6 bases and J by 3 bases, with 13 bases of the junction left unmatched. Germline V gene sequence: CDR1 MNHEY, CDR2 SMNVEV (reference sequence). This CDR3 contains 17 residues. The CDR3 DNA sequence: TGTGCCAGCAGGGGGAGACTAGCGAGAAGCATCTACAATGAGCAGTTCTTC. It codes for CASRGRLARSIYNEQFF.

This rearrangement joins TRBV28 to TRBJ2-7; 9 nucleotides agree with TRBD2. The CDR3 is 15 amino acids. Per the germline V gene, CDR1 is MDHEN and CDR2 is SYDVKM. The trim removed 0 bases at V and 4 bases at J, leaving 4 bases unmatched. For the CDR3, the DNA is TGTGCCAGCAGTTTATGGCGGGAGGGCGCGTACGAGCAGTACTTC. Amino acid sequence: CASSLWREGAYEQYF.

The CDR3 DNA reads as TGTGCCAGCAGCGCACACCCGACTCTCCGGGGTAATGAAAAACTGTTTTTT. This encodes CASSAHPTLRGNEKLFF. V usage is TRBV9 and J usage is TRBJ1-4; D gene ambiguous. Between the trimmed V and J ends, which lost 3 bases and 4 bases, there was a span of 19 bases. Germline CDR1 and CDR2: SGDLS and YYNGEE. This CDR3 is built from 17 residues.